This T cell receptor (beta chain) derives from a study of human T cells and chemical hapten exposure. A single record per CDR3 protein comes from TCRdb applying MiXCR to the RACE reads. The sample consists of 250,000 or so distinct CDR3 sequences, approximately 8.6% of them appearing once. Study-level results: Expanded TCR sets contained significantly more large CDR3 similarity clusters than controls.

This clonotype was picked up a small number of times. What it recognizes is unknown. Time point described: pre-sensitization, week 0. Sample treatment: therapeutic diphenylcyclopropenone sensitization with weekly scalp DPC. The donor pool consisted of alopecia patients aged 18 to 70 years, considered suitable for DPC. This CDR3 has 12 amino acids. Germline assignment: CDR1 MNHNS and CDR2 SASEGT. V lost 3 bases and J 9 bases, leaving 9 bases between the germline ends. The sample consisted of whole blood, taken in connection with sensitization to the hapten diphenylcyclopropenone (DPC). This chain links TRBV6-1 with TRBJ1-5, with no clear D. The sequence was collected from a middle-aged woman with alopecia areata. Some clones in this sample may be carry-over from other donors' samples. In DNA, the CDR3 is TGTGCCAGCAGTGACCCCTTGGTGCCCCAGCATTTT. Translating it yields CASSDPLVPQHF.